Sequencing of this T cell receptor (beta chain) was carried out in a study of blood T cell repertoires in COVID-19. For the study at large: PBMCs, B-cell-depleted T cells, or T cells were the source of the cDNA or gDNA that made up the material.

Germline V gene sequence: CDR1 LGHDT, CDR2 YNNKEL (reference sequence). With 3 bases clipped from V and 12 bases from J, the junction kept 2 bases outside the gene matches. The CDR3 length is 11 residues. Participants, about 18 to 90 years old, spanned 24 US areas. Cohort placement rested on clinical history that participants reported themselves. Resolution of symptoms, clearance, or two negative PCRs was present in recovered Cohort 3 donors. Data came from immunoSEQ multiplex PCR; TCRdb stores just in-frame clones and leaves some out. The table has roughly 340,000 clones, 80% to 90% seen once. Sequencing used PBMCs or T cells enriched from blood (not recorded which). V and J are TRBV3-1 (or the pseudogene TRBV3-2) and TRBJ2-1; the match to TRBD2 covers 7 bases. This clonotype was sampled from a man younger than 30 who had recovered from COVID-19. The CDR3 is CASSHGGGQFF. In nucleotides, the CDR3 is TGTGCCAGCAGCCATGGGGGGGGGCAGTTCTTC.